This TCR beta chain was profiled in a study of T cells after posttransplantation cyclophosphamide. Study conclusions and caveats: Donor CD8+ memory clones often dominated recipient blood repertoires at later times. After PTCy, TRB diversity resembled that of CNI/methotrexate controls. Blood and skin or GI T cell repertoires showed limited TRB overlap.

Methotrexate plus calcineurin inhibitor accompanied controls' myeloablative marrow transplants; sampling was 1 year later. The repertoire was sequenced with immunoSEQ multiplex PCR; TCRdb's copy has only in-frame clones and lacks some. The table has roughly 17,000 clones, roughly 85% seen once. Note on this clone: Antigen unknown.

Germline CDR1 and CDR2: SNHLY and FYNNEI. The junction had 1 base not matched to a gene; V was cut back by 4 bases and J by 8 bases. This CDR3 is built from 12 residues. This sample comprised PBMCs, obtained after allogeneic stem cell transplant with calcineurin inhibitor and methotrexate. The J gene is TRBJ1-1, the V gene TRBV2, with 10 bases aligning to TRBD1. This TCR was recovered from a female patient between 18 and 30 years old who received an allogeneic stem cell transplant from an unrelated donor, was CMV-positive, and had acute and chronic GVHD. The T cells may partly be graft donor cells. The CDR3 protein is CASSAGQGEAFF. DNA of the CDR3: TGTGCCAGCAGTGCGGGACAGGGGGAAGCTTTCTTT. The complete variable domain, with remaining parts taken from reference TRBV2 and TRBJ1-1, reads EPEVTQTPSHQVTQMGQEVILRCVPISNHLYFYWYRQILGQKVEFLVSFYNNEISEKSEIFDDQFSVERPDGSNFTLKIRSTKLEDSAMYFCASSAGQGEAFFGQGTRLTVV.